This is a list of T cell receptor beta chains from one sample in a study of cytomegalovirus exposure and HLA in healthy donors. The table came from immunoSEQ multiplex PCR; TCRdb's copy has only in-frame clones and leaves some out. This sample has roughly 150,000 clones, with around 81% found just once. Sequenced: PBMCs. These TCRs come from a man aged 25 to 40 in good health and CMV-seropositive. The CDR3 runs from the conserved cysteine through the conserved F or W. A D gene is named only where the DNA matches it firmly. A clone size is listed for some rows: how often the clone was seen (once, few, many), or a class if it is expanded.

v_call	clone_size	j_call	d_call	cdr3_aa	cdr3_nt
TRBV4-3	.	TRBJ1-2	.	CASSQGLGRGDYGYTF	TGCGCCAGCAGCCAAGGTTTGGGCAGGGGTGACTATGGCTACACCTTC
TRBV2	.	TRBJ2-1	.	CASSEAREINEQFF	TGTGCCAGCAGTGAAGCGCGAGAGATCAATGAGCAGTTCTTC
TRBV19	few	TRBJ2-7	.	CASKQGGSSYEQYF	TGTGCCAGTAAGCAGGGGGGCAGCTCCTACGAGCAGTACTTC
TRBV14	once	TRBJ1-3	.	CASSQVWRGAGNTIYF	TGTGCCAGCAGCCAAGTTTGGAGGGGAGCTGGAAACACCATATATTTT
TRBV10-1	.	TRBJ1-5	.	CASSTGPYTPQHF	TGCGCCAGCAGTACAGGACCCTATACTCCCCAGCATTTT
TRBV27	.	TRBJ1-4	.	CASSLRDPRQEEKLFF	TGTGCCAGCAGTTTGAGGGACCCCCGACAGGAGGAAAAACTGTTTTTT
TRBV13	.	TRBJ1-1	.	CASSVTGYMNTEAFF	TGTGCCAGCAGCGTTACAGGGTACATGAACACTGAAGCTTTCTTT
TRBV12-5	.	TRBJ2-7	.	CASGLVLPGFSSYEQYF	TGTGCTAGTGGTTTGGTATTACCGGGGTTTAGCTCCTACGAGCAGTACTTC
TRBV25-1	few	TRBJ1-6	TRBD1	CAGGTVNSPLHF	TGTGCCGGAGGGACAGTTAATTCACCCCTCCACTTT
TRBV18	.	TRBJ1-5	.	CASSPGQNNQPQHF	TGTGCCAGCTCACCAGGCCAGAATAATCAGCCCCAGCATTTT
TRBV19	.	TRBJ1-6	.	CASSIVQGHSPLHF	TGTGCCAGTAGTATCGTACAGGGCCATTCACCCCTCCACTTT
TRBV4-1	once	TRBJ2-7	.	CASSLQTGLSYEQYF	TGCGCCAGCAGCCTCCAAACGGGTCTCTCCTACGAGCAGTACTTC
TRBV5-5	.	TRBJ2-7	.	CASTRGGYEQYF	TGTGCCAGCACGAGGGGGGGCTACGAGCAGTACTTC
TRBV9	.	TRBJ1-3	.	CASSVDSTGNTIYF	TGTGCCAGCAGCGTAGATAGTACTGGAAACACCATATATTTT
TRBV11-3	.	TRBJ2-1	.	CASSLGTFEREQFF	TGTGCCAGCAGCTTAGGTACTTTCGAGAGGGAGCAGTTCTTC
TRBV2	few	TRBJ1-1	.	CASSNRELAFF	TGTGCCAGCAGCAACAGGGAGTTAGCTTTCTTT
TRBV2	.	TRBJ2-3	.	CASSPLGGYYTDTQYF	TGTGCCAGCAGCCCTCTTGGGGGGTATTACACAGATACGCAGTATTTT
TRBV6-6	.	TRBJ2-7	TRBD1	CASSYSGDRASYEQYF	TGTGCCAGCAGTTACTCGGGGGACAGGGCGTCCTACGAGCAGTACTTC
TRBV21-1	.	TRBJ2-4	.	CASSKVGGARAKNIQYF	TGTGCCAGCAGCAAAGTTGGTGGGGCGAGAGCCAAAAACATTCAGTACTTC
TRBV6-4	.	TRBJ2-2	.	CASSEGLNTGELFF	TGTGCCAGCAGTGAGGGACTGAACACCGGGGAGCTGTTTTTT
TRBV15	once	TRBJ2-1	TRBD2	CATSRGRGGLEDEQFF	TGTGCCACCAGCAGAGGGCGGGGGGGCCTGGAAGATGAGCAGTTCTTC
TRBV11-3	.	TRBJ2-4	.	CASSLVGGLGNIQYF	TGTGCCAGCAGCTTAGTCGGGGGGCTTGGAAACATTCAGTACTTC
TRBV18	.	TRBJ1-5	TRBD1	CASSRTGKASNQPQHF	TGTGCCAGCTCACGGACAGGGAAGGCGAGCAATCAGCCCCAGCATTTT
TRBV6-5	.	TRBJ2-7	.	CASSYSQGLQTYEQYF	TGTGCCAGCAGTTACAGCCAGGGTCTTCAGACCTACGAGCAGTACTTC
TRBV6-1	.	TRBJ1-5	.	CASSEFRGYNQPQHF	TGTGCCAGCAGTGAATTTAGGGGGTACAATCAGCCCCAGCATTTT
TRBV9	.	TRBJ2-7	TRBD2	CASSHASGGSYEQYF	TGTGCCAGCAGCCATGCTAGCGGGGGTTCCTACGAGCAGTACTTC
TRBV5-1	.	TRBJ2-3	TRBD2	CASSLGAGGSTSTDTQYF	TGCGCCAGCAGCTTGGGGGCGGGGGGCTCCACTAGCACAGATACGCAGTATTTT
TRBV5-6	.	TRBJ2-3	.	CASRPRGSYTDTQYF	TGTGCCAGCAGACCCCGAGGATCTTACACAGATACGCAGTATTTT
TRBV6-1	.	TRBJ2-1	TRBD2	CASMTTSGGDNEQFF	TGTGCCAGCATGACGACTAGCGGGGGGGACAATGAGCAGTTCTTC
TRBV5-1	.	TRBJ1-1	.	CASSLEGWITEAFF	TGCGCCAGCAGCTTGGAGGGGTGGATCACTGAAGCTTTCTTT
TRBV7-8	.	TRBJ1-2	.	CASSLGSLDGGGYGYTF	TGTGCCAGCAGCTTAGGTTCTTTGGACGGTGGAGGCTATGGCTACACCTTC
TRBV21-1	.	TRBJ1-1	.	CASSKFNTQNTEAFF	TGTGCCAGCAGCAAGTTTAACACCCAGAACACTGAAGCTTTCTTT
TRBV9	.	TRBJ1-1	TRBD1	CASSLSSEGAGVNTEAFF	TGTGCCAGCAGCCTCTCCTCTGAGGGGGCTGGGGTGAACACTGAAGCTTTCTTT
TRBV11-1	.	TRBJ1-2	.	CASSFVQNYGYTF	TGTGCCAGCAGCTTCGTGCAGAACTATGGCTACACCTTC
TRBV5-4	.	TRBJ2-2	TRBD1	CASSLGLDRADTGELFF	TGTGCCAGCAGCTTGGGCTTGGACAGGGCGGACACCGGGGAGCTGTTTTTT
TRBV14	.	TRBJ2-3	.	CASSPDRFADTQYF	TGTGCCAGCAGTCCTGACAGGTTTGCCGATACGCAGTATTTT
TRBV5-1	.	TRBJ2-1	.	CASSFTLGDEQFF	TGCGCCAGCAGCTTTACATTGGGCGATGAGCAGTTCTTC
TRBV7-2	.	TRBJ2-2	.	CASSLALANTGELFF	TGTGCCAGCAGCTTAGCCCTAGCGAACACCGGGGAGCTGTTTTTT
TRBV6-4	once	TRBJ2-3	TRBD2	CASNVSGGFRDTQYF	TGTGCCAGCAATGTTAGCGGGGGGTTCAGAGATACGCAGTATTTT
TRBV6-1	once	TRBJ1-1	TRBD1	CASTPWGQGTEAFF	TGTGCCAGCACGCCCTGGGGACAGGGCACTGAAGCTTTCTTT
TRBV5-1	.	TRBJ1-5	TRBD1	CASSLGQGPFSNQPQHF	TGCGCCAGCAGCTTGGGACAGGGCCCTTTTAGCAATCAGCCCCAGCATTTT
TRBV9	few	TRBJ1-6	TRBD1	CASSHGQGENSPLHF	TGTGCCAGCAGCCACGGACAGGGGGAAAATTCACCCCTCCACTTT
TRBV6-1	few	TRBJ2-7	.	CASISQGRSYEQYF	TGTGCCAGCATTTCACAGGGTCGATCCTACGAGCAGTACTTC
TRBV6-6	.	TRBJ2-1	.	CASSAAGLARSGEQFF	TGTGCCAGCAGTGCTGCGGGTCTAGCGCGTTCCGGTGAGCAGTTCTTC
TRBV27	.	TRBJ1-2	.	CASSFLGDYGYTF	TGTGCCAGCAGTTTTTTGGGCGACTATGGCTACACCTTC
TRBV4-3	.	TRBJ2-7	.	CASSQDWAGFGNEQYF	TGCGCCAGCAGCCAAGATTGGGCAGGGTTTGGGAACGAGCAGTACTTC
TRBV25-1	.	TRBJ1-2	.	CASSQGPSYGYTF	TGTGCCAGCTCCCAGGGGCCTTCCTATGGCTACACCTTC
TRBV27	.	TRBJ1-1	TRBD1	CASSQTGQGVTGTEAFF	TGTGCCAGCAGCCAGACGGGACAGGGGGTGACAGGCACTGAAGCTTTCTTT
TRBV11-3	.	TRBJ2-5	.	CASSRREEETQYF	TGTGCCAGCAGCCGGAGGGAGGAAGAGACCCAGTACTTC
TRBV29-1	.	TRBJ1-2	.	CSVEVDTVYGYTF	TGCAGCGTTGAAGTGGACACCGTATATGGCTACACCTTC
TRBV27	.	TRBJ2-7	.	CASSLYDSYEQYF	TGTGCCAGCAGTTTATACGACAGCTACGAGCAGTACTTC
TRBV13	.	TRBJ1-6	.	CASSFYQGINSPLHF	TGTGCCAGCAGCTTCTATCAGGGGATTAATTCACCCCTCCACTTT
TRBV19	few	TRBJ2-3	.	CASSLWIGGSTDTQYF	TGTGCCAGTAGTCTATGGATAGGAGGGAGCACAGATACGCAGTATTTT
TRBV7-2	.	TRBJ2-5	TRBD2	CASSFGTSEETQYF	TGTGCCAGCAGCTTTGGGACTAGCGAAGAGACCCAGTACTTC
TRBV27	.	TRBJ2-1	TRBD1	CASSSIGTVYNEQFF	TGTGCCAGCAGTTCGATCGGGACAGTTTACAATGAGCAGTTCTTC